Following are 32 T cell receptor beta chains from one sample sequenced in a study of T-cell memory formation after mild COVID-19 (dated by TCRdb to the early 2020s). The library came from 5' RACE. Sequencing relied on an Illumina NovaSeq 6000. TCRdb redid the processing of the public reads, applying fastp at Q25 and MiXCR, and retained in-frame beta chains. When rows share a CDR3 protein, they turn into one entry using the most common DNA and genes. This sample holds roughly 340,000 distinct CDR3 sequences; 20% to 25% were observed only once. Of the sample, approximately 22% falls within the top ten clones. The material sequenced was PBMCs or a T cell subset sorted from them (not recorded which). These receptors all come from a young man who had mild COVID-19 (a few samples of this study predate the infection). The sample titles of this study are shuffled in the database, so cell type and time point are left out; the donor was told from shared clones.

V and J are TRBV6-6 and TRBJ2-5, with D possibly TRBD2 on 7 matching bases. The CDR3 loop spans 14 amino acids. Trimming cost V 0 bases and J 3 bases, with 8 bases left between them. The germline CDR1 and CDR2 sequences are MNHNY and SVGAGI (reference sequence). Here the CDR3 reads CASSYSGGEETQYF. The CDR3 DNA is TGTGCCAGCAGTTACTCAGGGGGGGAAGAGACCCAGTACTTC.

This clonotype was detected a few times. J is TRBJ1-2 and V is TRBV6-5, with a weak D call TRBD1 (6 bases). The length of the CDR3 is 16 residues. The germline V gene encodes CDR1 MNHEY and CDR2 SVGAGI. Trimming shortened V by 6 bases and J by 4 bases, and 21 bases separated the two germline ends. The CDR3 bases are TGTGCCAGCAGCCCGAGGGGGGCGCTGTATAGCTATGGCTACACCTTC. Translated, it gives CASSPRGALYSYGYTF.

This clonotype was detected a few times. The genes are TRBV11-3 and TRBJ2-1; 7 bases map to TRBD2. V lost 0 bases, J lost 5 bases, and 1 base stayed unmatched. Germline V gene lookup returns CDR1 SGHNT and CDR2 YENEEA. This CDR3 spans 14 amino acids. This CDR3 is CASSLEGGNNEQFF. DNA of the CDR3: TGTGCCAGCAGCTTAGAGGGGGGGAACAATGAGCAGTTCTTC.

V and J are TRBV12-3 or TRBV12-4 and TRBJ2-3; D possibly corresponds to TRBD2 (6 bases). Trimming left V 3 bases short and J 3 bases short, with 10 bases between. The CDR3 consists of 14 residues. CDR3 in amino acids: CASSFGGWTDTQYF. In nucleotides, the CDR3 is TGTGCCAGCAGTTTTGGGGGGTGGACAGATACGCAGTATTTT.

Points on this clonotype: A much larger clonotype is one base distant, so this may be a read error. The V call is TRBV29-1, the J call TRBJ1-1; a possible D gene is TRBD1 (5 bases). The CDR3 contains 10 residues. The ends were cut back, 7 bases at V and 11 bases at J, with 14 bases in the middle. Per germline, CDR1 SQVTM and CDR2 ANQGSEA. CDR3 DNA: TGCAGCGGGGTAGAGGGGAACGCTTTCTTT. Its protein is CSGVEGNAFF.

This clonotype was found a few times. The chain is built from TRBV5-1 and TRBJ2-7, with D perhaps being TRBD1 or TRBD2 (5 bases each). Trimming stripped 3 bases from V and 0 bases from J, with 10 bases between. Germline values: CDR1 SGHRS, CDR2 YFSETQ. This CDR3 is built from 14 residues. The CDR3 nucleotides are TGCGCCAGCAGCTCGGGACCTAGCTCCTACGAGCAGTACGTC. Its protein product is CASSSGPSSYEQYV.

The rearrangement joins TRBV20-1 to TRBJ2-7; TRBD2 might be the D (6 bases). Looked up from germline, CDR1 is DFQATT and CDR2 is SNEGSKA (reference sequence). V was trimmed by 3 bases and J by 2 bases, leaving 14 bases between them. The CDR3 loop spans 14 amino acids. The CDR3 loop reads CSASGVEGPYEQYV. In DNA form, the CDR3 reads TGCAGTGCTAGTGGAGTGGAGGGTCCCTACGAGCAGTACGTC.

V and J are TRBV6-6 and TRBJ1-5; D gene ambiguous. V was trimmed by 0 bases and J by 7 bases, leaving 13 bases between them. The length of the CDR3 is 15 residues. Looked up from germline, CDR1 is MNHNY and CDR2 is SVGAGI (reference sequence). The DNA of the CDR3 is TGTGCCAGCAGTTACTCCGGGGTAGAAGGGCAGCCCCAGCATTTT. It specifies CASSYSGVEGQPQHF.

The V gene is TRBV5-8, the J gene TRBJ2-7, with 10 bases lining up with TRBD1. The CDR3 length is 16 residues. Unmatched junction bases numbered 9, after V lost 3 bases and J lost 3 bases. Per the germline V gene, CDR1 is SGHTS and CDR2 is YDEGEE. Here the CDR3 reads CASSSRDRGSLYEQYF. DNA of the CDR3: TGTGCCAGCAGCTCGAGGGACAGGGGATCCCTCTACGAGCAGTACTTC. The full variable domain, its missing parts supplied by reference TRBV5-8 and TRBJ2-7, is EAGVTQSPTHLIKTRGQQATLRCSPISGHTSVYWYQQALGLGLQFLLWYDEGEERNRGNFPPRFSGRQFPNYSSELNVNALELEDSALYLCASSSRDRGSLYEQYFGPGTRLTVT.

The gene calls are TRBV5-6 and TRBJ1-1; the D gene is possibly TRBD1 (6 bases). This CDR3 comprises 13 residues. Germline values: CDR1 SGHDT, CDR2 YYEEEE. Trimming stripped 0 bases from V and 11 bases from J, with 14 bases between. In DNA, the CDR3 is TGTGCCAGCAGCTTGGGGTCGGGGACAAGGGCTTTCTTT. Protein product: CASSLGSGTRAFF.

V is TRBV6-5 and J is TRBJ2-3; 8 bases agree with TRBD2. Losses at the gene ends were 0 bases for V and 15 bases for J; bases not matched to a gene: 8. Per germline, CDR1 MNHEY and CDR2 SVGAGI. The CDR3 consists of 13 residues. The CDR3 DNA sequence: TGTGCCAGCAGTTACTCGGTGGGGACTAGTACATATTTT. This gives the protein CASSYSVGTSTYF.

Only a few counts were recorded for this clonotype. The chain joins TRBV6-5 to TRBJ2-3; 7 bases agree with TRBD2. CDR3 length: 13 amino acids. CDR1 is MNHEY and CDR2 is SVGAGI in the germline V gene. After removal of 6 bases from V and 2 bases from J, the junction contained 2 bases not matched to a gene. The CDR3 nucleotides read TGTGCCAGCAGACGGGACTACACAGATACGCAGTATTTT. It specifies CASRRDYTDTQYF.

This clonotype was picked up a small number of times. The chain joins TRBV5-1 to TRBJ2-1; maybe TRBD1 (5 bases). The CDR3 is made up of 13 amino acids. Germline V CDR1 and CDR2: SGHRS, YFSETQ. V lost 4 bases and J 9 bases, leaving 14 bases between the germline ends. DNA of the CDR3: TGCGCCAGCAGCGCCGACAGAGCCAGTGAGCAGTTCTTC. This encodes CASSADRASEQFF.

This chain uses TRBV9 with TRBJ1-2; tentatively, D is TRBD1 (6 bases). V gave up 4 bases and J gave up 3 bases, with 13 bases separating them. Germline loops: CDR1 SGDLS, CDR2 YYNGEE. The CDR3 has 14 amino acids. DNA for the CDR3: TGTGCCAGCAGCCCAAGCGGGGGGCACTATGGCTACACCTTC. This sequence encodes CASSPSGGHYGYTF.

This sequence joins TRBV5-1 and TRBJ2-1; perhaps TRBD2 as D (6 bases). The CDR3 is 16 amino acids. Trimming pared 2 bases from V and 4 bases from J, leaving 16 bases between. Germline V gives CDR1 SGHRS, CDR2 YFSETQ. CDR3 amino acids: CASSLGTLAPYNEQFF. CDR3 DNA sequence: TGCGCCAGCAGCTTAGGGACTCTCGCACCGTACAATGAGCAGTTCTTC.

The chain has TRBV27 and TRBJ2-1; perhaps TRBD1 as D (5 bases). Germline V gives CDR1 MNHEY, CDR2 SMNVEV (reference sequence). This CDR3 contains 14 residues. V lost 5 bases and J 5 bases, leaving 13 bases between the germline ends. Here the CDR3 reads CASSPLDTDNEQFF. The CDR3, as DNA: TGTGCCAGCAGTCCCCTGGACACGGACAATGAGCAGTTCTTC.

The chain links TRBV24-1 to TRBJ1-2, with D perhaps matching TRBD1 (6 bases). The germline V gene has CDR1 KGHDR and CDR2 SFDVKD. V lost 4 bases and J lost 8, with 13 bases in between. The CDR3 has 13 amino acids. The CDR3 here is CATSETGLRGYTF. The CDR3 DNA reads TGTGCCACCAGTGAAACAGGGTTGCGGGGCTACACCTTC.

This clonotype came up a few times. The chain uses TRBV4-1 and TRBJ2-7, with D tentatively TRBD1 (5 bases). The CDR3 contains 15 residues. The V gene lost 4 bases and the J gene lost 6 bases, with 19 bases spanning the gap. Germline V gene sequence: CDR1 MGHRA, CDR2 YSYEKL. The CDR3 spells CASSRHPYRPCEQYF. CDR3 DNA sequence: TGCGCCAGCAGCCGCCACCCCTACAGGCCCTGCGAGCAGTACTTC.

This rearrangement joins TRBV7-9 to TRBJ1-3; D gene unclear. CDR3 length equals 13 residues. Per the germline V gene, CDR1 is SEHNR and CDR2 is FQNEAQ (reference sequence). The ends were cut back, 0 bases at V and 4 bases at J, with 4 bases in the middle. In DNA form, the CDR3 reads TGTGCCAGCAGCTTAGCGGACGGAAACACCATATATTTT. This codes for CASSLADGNTIYF.

This clonotype occurred a few times. The J gene is TRBJ2-3, the V gene TRBV20-1, with 7 bases lining up with TRBD1. V was clipped by 4 bases and J by 4 bases; unmatched bases: 17. Germline CDR1 and CDR2: DFQATT and SNEGSKA (reference sequence). The CDR3 is made up of 17 amino acids. The CDR3 protein is CSATLDRVRREADTQYF. CDR3 in DNA: TGCAGTGCTACCTTAGACAGGGTGCGGCGAGAGGCAGATACGCAGTATTTT.

This clonotype turned up a few times. J is TRBJ2-5 and V is TRBV7-2, with D perhaps assigned TRBD1 or TRBD2 (5 bases each). The CDR3 consists of 13 residues. Trimming shortened V by 5 bases and J by 9 bases, and 16 bases separated the two germline ends. CDR1 and CDR2 from the germline V gene are SGHTA and FQGNSA. The CDR3 sequence: CASSAPGPRPQYF. Written as DNA, the CDR3 is TGTGCCAGCAGCGCTCCGGGACCCCGGCCCCAGTACTTC.

CDR3 in DNA: TGTGCCAGCAGTCGGGGACAGGGTGACGAGCAGTACTTC. Amino acid sequence: CASSRGQGDEQYF. The rearrangement uses TRBV12-3 or TRBV12-4 and TRBJ2-7; 9 nucleotides match TRBD1. This CDR3 spans 13 amino acids. V was pared by 5 bases and J by 5 bases, with 4 bases of the junction left unmatched.

The V gene is TRBV6-2 or TRBV6-3, the J gene TRBJ2-1; TRBD2 matches at 10 bases. Germline trimming cut 4 bases from V and 3 bases from J; bases unmatched to any gene: 9. The CDR3 length is 17 residues. The germline V gene encodes CDR1 MNHEY and CDR2 SVGEGT. The CDR3 loop is CASSFIPTSGIYNEQFF. Here the CDR3 DNA reads TGTGCCAGCAGTTTTATACCCACTAGCGGGATCTACAATGAGCAGTTCTTC.

This clonotype was seen a few times. The chain recombines TRBV7-9 with TRBJ1-6; D uncertain. This CDR3 comprises 13 residues. V was shortened by 6 bases and J by 8 bases, with 11 bases between the two germline ends. Germline loops: CDR1 SEHNR, CDR2 FQNEAQ (reference sequence). The CDR3 nucleotides are TGTGCCAGCAGGACTACAGCGGATTCACCCCTCCACTTT. Translated, it gives CASRTTADSPLHF. Looking up the rest from reference TRBV7-9 and TRBJ1-6 gives the full variable domain: DTGVSQNPRHKITKRGQNVTFRCDPISEHNRLYWYRQTLGQGPEFLTYFQNEAQLEKSRLLSDRFSAERPKGSFSTLEIQRTEQGDSAMYLCASRTTADSPLHFGNGTRLTVT.

This clonotype has ten or more counts. The rearrangement uses TRBV2 and TRBJ2-3; 8 bases map to TRBD1. The CDR3 is 15 residues long. V dropped 7 bases and J dropped 5; count of bases not matched to a gene: 11. The V gene's germline CDR1 is SNHLY and CDR2 FYNNEI. In DNA form, the CDR3 reads TGTGCCAGCACCGAACTTGGACAGGGCGTAGATACGCAGTATTTT. Encoded protein: CASTELGQGVDTQYF.

V is TRBV3-1 and J is TRBJ1-3; TRBD1 matches 10 bases. This CDR3 is 16 amino acids long. V gave up 4 bases and J gave up 4 bases; unmatched junction bases: 7. In germline, CDR1 is LGHDT, CDR2 YNNKEL (reference sequence). The CDR3 sequence is CASSLGGQGYGNTIYF. The CDR3 bases are TGTGCCAGCAGCCTCGGGGGACAGGGGTACGGAAACACCATATATTTT.

The chain has TRBV11-3 and TRBJ2-1, with TRBD2 matching over 9 bases. CDR3 length equals 16 residues. The ends lost 5 bases at V and 7 bases at J; junction bases unmatched: 12. Per germline, CDR1 SGHNT and CDR2 YENEEA. CDR3 sequence reads: CASSPGPAGGINEQFF. CDR3 nucleotide sequence: TGTGCCAGCAGCCCCGGCCCAGCGGGGGGTATAAATGAGCAGTTCTTC.

J is TRBJ2-5 and V is TRBV28; D call uncertain. Germline V gene lookup returns CDR1 MDHEN and CDR2 SYDVKM. Trimming removed 5 bases from V and 7 bases from J, with 11 bases in between. The CDR3 is 12 residues long. CDR3: CASSPPRATQYF. DNA of the CDR3: TGTGCCAGCAGTCCTCCTCGGGCGACCCAGTACTTC.

The CDR3 nucleotides read TGTGCCAGCAGTGAGGGGACAGGGATTTACGAGCAGTACGTC. Its translation is CASSEGTGIYEQYV. The genes are TRBV2 and TRBJ2-7; 9 bases line up with TRBD1. This CDR3 region has 14 residues. V trimming: 3 bases; J trimming: 4 bases; junction bases outside the gene matches: 4. CDR1 is SNHLY, CDR2 FYNNEI, per germline.

This clonotype was found a few times. CDR3 amino acids: CASSELTGYTF. CDR3 bases: TGTGCCAGCAGTGAATTGACAGGCTACACCTTC. J is TRBJ1-2 and V is TRBV25-1; D call uncertain. CDR3 size: 11 residues. Germline V CDR1 and CDR2: MGHDK, SYGVNS. The ends were cut back, 1 base at V and 8 bases at J, with 5 bases in the middle.

The V call is TRBV2, the J call TRBJ2-5; possibly TRBD1 for D (5 bases). Trimming stripped 3 bases from V and 3 bases from J, with 11 bases between. The CDR3 totals 14 residues. Germline V CDR1 and CDR2: SNHLY, FYNNEI. The CDR3 loop reads CASSESTAKETQYF. CDR3 nucleotide sequence: TGTGCCAGCAGTGAGTCGACAGCGAAAGAGACCCAGTACTTC.

This clonotype showed up just a few times. The chain employs TRBV4-1 and TRBJ2-4; 8 bases agree with TRBD2. CDR3 length: 16 amino acids. V trimming: 1 base; J trimming: 0 bases; junction bases outside the gene matches: 2. The germline gives CDR1 MGHRA, CDR2 YSYEKL. The CDR3 coding sequence is TGCGCCAGCAGCCAAGGGCTAGCGGGAGCCAAAAACATTCAGTACTTC. Protein sequence: CASSQGLAGAKNIQYF.